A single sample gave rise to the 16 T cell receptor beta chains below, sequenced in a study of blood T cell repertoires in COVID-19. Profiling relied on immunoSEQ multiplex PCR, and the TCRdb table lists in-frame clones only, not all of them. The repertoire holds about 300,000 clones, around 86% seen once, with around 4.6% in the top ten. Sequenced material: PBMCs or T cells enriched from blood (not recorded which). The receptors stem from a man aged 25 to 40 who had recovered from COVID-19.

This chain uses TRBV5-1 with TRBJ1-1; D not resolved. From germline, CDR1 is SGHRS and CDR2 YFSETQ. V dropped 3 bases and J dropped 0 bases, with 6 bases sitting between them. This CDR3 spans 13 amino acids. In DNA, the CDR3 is TGCGCCAGCAGCTCGACAATGAACACTGAAGCTTTCTTT. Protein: CASSSTMNTEAFF.

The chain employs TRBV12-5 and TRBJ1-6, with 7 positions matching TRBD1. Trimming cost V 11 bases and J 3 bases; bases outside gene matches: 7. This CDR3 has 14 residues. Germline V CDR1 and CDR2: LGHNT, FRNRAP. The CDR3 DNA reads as TGTGCTCCAGGGGGAAGATTCTATAATTCACCCCTCCACTTT. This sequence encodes CAPGGRFYNSPLHF.

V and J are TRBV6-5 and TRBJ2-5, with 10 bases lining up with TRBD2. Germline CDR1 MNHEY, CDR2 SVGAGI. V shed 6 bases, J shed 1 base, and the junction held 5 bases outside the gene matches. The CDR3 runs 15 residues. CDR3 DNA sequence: TGTGCCAGCAGAGTAGCGGGAGGCCTCCAAGAGACCCAGTACTTC. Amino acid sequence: CASRVAGGLQETQYF.

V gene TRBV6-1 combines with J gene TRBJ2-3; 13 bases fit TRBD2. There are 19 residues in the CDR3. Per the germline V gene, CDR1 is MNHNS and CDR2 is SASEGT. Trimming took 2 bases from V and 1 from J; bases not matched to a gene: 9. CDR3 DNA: TGTGCCAGCAGTGAATTTGGACTAGCGGGAGAGGGGGGCACAGATACGCAGTATTTT. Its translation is CASSEFGLAGEGGTDTQYF.

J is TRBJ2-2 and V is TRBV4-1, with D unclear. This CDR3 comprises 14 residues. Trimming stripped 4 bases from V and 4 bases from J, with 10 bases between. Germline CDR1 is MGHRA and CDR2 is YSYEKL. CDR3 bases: TGCGCCAGCAGCCGCCTCCCCAGCACCGGGGAGCTGTTTTTT. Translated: CASSRLPSTGELFF.

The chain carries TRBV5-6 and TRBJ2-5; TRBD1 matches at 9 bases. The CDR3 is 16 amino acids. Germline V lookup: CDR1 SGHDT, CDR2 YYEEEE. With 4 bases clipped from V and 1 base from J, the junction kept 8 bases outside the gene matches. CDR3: CASSRGQGRSQETQYF. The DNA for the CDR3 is TGTGCCAGCAGCCGAGGACAGGGGCGAAGCCAAGAGACCCAGTACTTC.

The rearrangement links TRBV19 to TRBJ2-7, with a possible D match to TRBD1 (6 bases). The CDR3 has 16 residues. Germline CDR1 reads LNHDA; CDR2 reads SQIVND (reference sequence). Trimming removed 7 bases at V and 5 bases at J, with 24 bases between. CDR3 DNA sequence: TGTGCCAGTACTAAAACTTGGGGGCAGGGGAAACACGAGCAGTACTTC. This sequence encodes CASTKTWGQGKHEQYF.

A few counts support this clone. The CDR3 region is CASSLDRDNEKLFF. The CDR3 nucleotides read TGTGCCAGCAGCTTAGACAGGGACAATGAAAAACTGTTTTTT. The chain recombines TRBV4-2 with TRBJ1-4; 7 nucleotides line up with TRBD1. The J segment lost 5 bases and the V segment lost 5 bases, leaving 5 bases of the junction unmatched. Germline V lookup: CDR1 LGHNA, CDR2 YNFKEQ. The CDR3 spans 14 residues.

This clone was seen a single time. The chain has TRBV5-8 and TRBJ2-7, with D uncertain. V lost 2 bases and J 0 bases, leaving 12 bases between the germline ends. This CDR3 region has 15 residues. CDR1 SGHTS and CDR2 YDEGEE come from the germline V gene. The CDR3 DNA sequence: TGTGCCAGCAGCTTACCCTGGTCGAGCTCCTACGAGCAGTACTTC. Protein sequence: CASSLPWSSSYEQYF.

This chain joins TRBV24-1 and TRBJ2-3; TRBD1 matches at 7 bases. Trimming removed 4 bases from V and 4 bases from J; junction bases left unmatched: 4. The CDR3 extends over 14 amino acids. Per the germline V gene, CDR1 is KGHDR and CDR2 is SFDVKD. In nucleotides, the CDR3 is TGTGCCACCAGTGACCTTACAGGGGCAGATACGCAGTATTTT. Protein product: CATSDLTGADTQYF.

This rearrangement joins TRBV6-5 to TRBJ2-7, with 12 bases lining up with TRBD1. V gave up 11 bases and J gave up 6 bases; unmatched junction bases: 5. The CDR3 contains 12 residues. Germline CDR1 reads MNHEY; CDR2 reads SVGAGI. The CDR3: CAGRDRGLEQYF. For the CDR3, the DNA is TGTGCCGGTAGGGACAGGGGGCTCGAGCAGTACTTC.

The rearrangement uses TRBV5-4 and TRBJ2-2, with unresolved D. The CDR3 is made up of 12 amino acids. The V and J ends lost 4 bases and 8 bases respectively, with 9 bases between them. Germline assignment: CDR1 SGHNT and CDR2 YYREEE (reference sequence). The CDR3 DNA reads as TGTGCCAGCAGCCTGGGTGCGGGGGAGCTGTTTTTT. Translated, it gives CASSLGAGELFF.

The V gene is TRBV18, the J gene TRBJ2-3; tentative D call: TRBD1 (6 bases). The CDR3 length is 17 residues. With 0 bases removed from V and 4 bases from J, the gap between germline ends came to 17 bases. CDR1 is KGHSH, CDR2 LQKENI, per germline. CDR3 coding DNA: TGTGCCAGCTCACCACCTTGGTCAACAGGGCGGGCAGATACGCAGTATTTT. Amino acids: CASSPPWSTGRADTQYF.

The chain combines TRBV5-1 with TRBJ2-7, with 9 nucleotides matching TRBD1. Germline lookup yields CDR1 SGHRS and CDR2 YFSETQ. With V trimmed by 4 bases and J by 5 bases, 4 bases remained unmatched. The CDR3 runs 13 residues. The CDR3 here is CASSPGTGNEQYF. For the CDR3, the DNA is TGCGCCAGCAGCCCGGGGACAGGGAACGAGCAGTACTTC.

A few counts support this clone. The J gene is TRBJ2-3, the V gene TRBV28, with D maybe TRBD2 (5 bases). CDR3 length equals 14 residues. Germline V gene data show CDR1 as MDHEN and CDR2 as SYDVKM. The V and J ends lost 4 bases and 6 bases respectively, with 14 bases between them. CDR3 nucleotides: TGTGCCAGCAGTTCCGCGGGTCCTAGGGATACGCAGTATTTT. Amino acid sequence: CASSSAGPRDTQYF.

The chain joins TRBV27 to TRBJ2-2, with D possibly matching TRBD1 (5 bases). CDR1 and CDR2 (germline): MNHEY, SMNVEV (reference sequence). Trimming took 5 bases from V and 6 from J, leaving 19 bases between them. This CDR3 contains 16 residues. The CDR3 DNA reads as TGTGCCAGCAGTAAACAGGCAGGGTTGAGGTCCGGGGAGCTGTTTTTT. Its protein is CASSKQAGLRSGELFF.